This T cell receptor (beta chain) was retrieved from a study of blood T cell repertoires in COVID-19. The CDR3 is 14 amino acids. Germline V gives CDR1 SGHDT, CDR2 YYEEEE. V shed 2 bases and J 1 base; nucleotides not matched to a gene: 1. In the original processing: Reference gene primers were amplified, and this amplification served to estimate nucleated cell counts. Here immunoSEQ multiplex PCR was the method, and the copy in TCRdb shows in-frame clones only, minus some. V and J calls and clone size are given by that table; D and trimming were obtained from the DNA. The table has 110,000 to 150,000 clones, about 82% seen once; the top ten hold less than 7%. Participant ages covered about 18 to 89 years across 24 US areas. Cohorts were assigned according to the clinical history that participants reported.

The V and J genes are TRBV5-6 and TRBJ1-1; 8 bases map to TRBD1. The clonotype originates from a woman aged 40 to 55 who had recovered from COVID-19. The sample was PBMCs or T cells enriched from blood (not recorded which). CDR3 sequence (DNA): TGTGCCAGCAGCTTTGGACAGGGGAACACTGAAGCTTTCTTT. Encoded protein: CASSFGQGNTEAFF.